These 17 T cell receptor beta chains originate from one sample sequenced in a study of PD-L1 blockade in urothelial cancer. This sample's time point: pretreatment peripheral blood. The assay was immunoSEQ multiplex PCR, and TCRdb's table has in-frame clones only and misses some. The sample has around 60,000 clones; 81% are singletons. Material: PBMCs, obtained around atezolizumab (anti-PD-L1) treatment. The receptor source for this set is a man between 65 and 85 years old with urothelial cancer.

This chain connects TRBV21-1 to TRBJ1-3; the D call TRBD1 from the table was never checked on the DNA. TRBV21-1 is noted as a pseudogene. The CDR3 runs 16 residues. CDR3 region: CASSFRQGDSGNTIYF. CDR3 DNA sequence: TGTGCCAGCAGCTTTCGACAGGGAGACTCTGGAAACACCATATATTTT.

The CDR3 region is CASSAGTGALGGYTF. As DNA, the CDR3 is TGTGCCAGCAGCGCCGGGACAGGGGCCCTCGGGGGCTACACCTTC. V usage is TRBV9 and J usage is TRBJ1-2; 10 bases fit TRBD1. Germline-derived CDR1 and CDR2 are SGDLS and YYNGEE. V gave up 3 bases and J gave up 8 bases; unmatched junction bases: 10. The CDR3 loop spans 15 amino acids.

The chain employs TRBV14 and TRBJ2-7; TRBD2 might be the D (5 bases). Germline V CDR1 and CDR2: SGHDN, FVKESK. The germline V and J ends were trimmed by 4 bases and 6 bases, with 13 bases remaining between them. This CDR3 is 13 amino acids long. The CDR3: CASSPGTQREQYF. CDR3 bases: TGTGCCAGCAGCCCGGGAACCCAGCGCGAGCAGTACTTC.

The rearrangement joins TRBV5-1 to TRBJ2-2; 10 bases agree with TRBD1. The CDR3 spans 16 residues. V was clipped by 0 bases and J by 3 bases; unmatched bases: 2. The germline V gene has CDR1 SGHRS and CDR2 YFSETQ. The CDR3 is CASSLAGTGDTGELFF. The CDR3 DNA reads as TGCGCCAGCAGCTTGGCCGGGACAGGGGACACCGGGGAGCTGTTTTTT.

J is TRBJ1-1 and V is TRBV4-2; D ambiguous. Germline V gene lookup returns CDR1 LGHNA and CDR2 YNFKEQ. V was clipped by 0 bases and J by 0 bases, with 11 bases between them. CDR3 length equals 16 residues. CDR3 coding DNA: TGTGCCAGCAGCCAAGATATCGGGTCTCTGAACACTGAAGCTTTCTTT. The encoded protein is CASSQDIGSLNTEAFF.

The chain combines TRBV6-6 with TRBJ2-7; tentatively, D is TRBD1 (6 bases). In germline, CDR1 is MNHNY, CDR2 SVGAGI (reference sequence). The length of the CDR3 is 14 residues. Trimming removed 7 bases from V and 2 bases from J, with 15 bases in between. The CDR3 DNA is TGTGCCAGCAACCAACGGGACACAACCTACGAGCAGTACTTC. The encoded protein is CASNQRDTTYEQYF.

This chain uses TRBV28 with TRBJ2-7; 14 nucleotides match TRBD2. Germline V gene data show CDR1 as MDHEN and CDR2 as SYDVKM. The CDR3 covers 15 residues. Losses at the gene ends were 5 bases for V and 3 bases for J; bases not matched to a gene: 3. Here the CDR3 DNA reads TGTGCCAGCAGTGCGGGACTAGCGGGAGTCTACGAGCAGTACTTC. Protein: CASSAGLAGVYEQYF.

V and J are TRBV30 and TRBJ2-2, with unresolved D. Germline loops: CDR1 GTSNPN, CDR2 SVGIG (reference sequence). The CDR3 consists of 13 residues. Trimming removed 8 bases at V and 0 bases at J, with 10 bases between. The CDR3 bases are TGTGCCGAAGACAAATCGAACACCGGGGAGCTGTTTTTT. Translation gives CAEDKSNTGELFF. Complete variable domain (other parts from reference TRBV30 and TRBJ2-2): SQTIHQWPATLVQPVGSPLSLECTVEGTSNPNLYWYRQAAGRGLQLLFYSVGIGQISSEVPQNLSASRPQDRQFILSSKKLLLSDSGFYLCAEDKSNTGELFFGEGSRLTVL.

This clone has a single count. The rearrangement uses TRBV18 and TRBJ2-1; possibly TRBD1 for D (6 bases). Germline CDR1 and CDR2: KGHSH and LQKENI. With 1 base removed from V and 4 bases from J, the gap between germline ends came to 11 bases. The CDR3 loop spans 15 amino acids. This chain's CDR3 is CASSPRTGSYNEQFF. CDR3 coding DNA: TGTGCCAGCTCACCACGTACAGGGTCGTACAATGAGCAGTTCTTC.

Of note for this clone: Other DNA sequences within the sample encode an identical CDR3. The genes are TRBV7-2 and TRBJ2-3; a possible D gene is TRBD2 (5 bases). Trimming removed 1 base from V and 0 bases from J, with 5 bases in between. Germline loops: CDR1 SGHTA, CDR2 FQGNSA. This CDR3 is 14 amino acids long. The CDR3 region has the DNA TGTGCCAGCAGCTTAGGGACTAGCACAGATACGCAGTATTTT. This sequence encodes CASSLGTSTDTQYF.

The rearrangement joins TRBV5-1 to TRBJ2-3; no definite D call. The V and J ends lost 4 bases and 4 bases respectively, with 16 bases between them. The CDR3 consists of 15 residues. From germline, CDR1 is SGHRS and CDR2 YFSETQ. CDR3 loop: CASSLLLRGADTQYF. The CDR3 coding sequence is TGCGCCAGCAGCCTGCTACTCCGCGGAGCAGATACGCAGTATTTT.

V and J are TRBV10-1 and TRBJ1-1; weak D call: TRBD1 (5 bases). CDR1 and CDR2 (germline): WNHNN, SYGVQD (reference sequence). The CDR3 covers 15 residues. The germline V and J ends were trimmed by 3 bases and 6 bases, with 17 bases remaining between them. The CDR3 coding sequence is TGCGCCAGCAGTGAAAGCCGTGGGGGGATCGCTGAAGCTTTCTTT. Its protein is CASSESRGGIAEAFF.

The chain recombines TRBV25-1 with TRBJ1-1; no definite D call. Germline loops: CDR1 MGHDK, CDR2 SYGVNS. CDR3 size: 15 residues. Trimming removed 3 bases from V and 0 bases from J, with 11 bases in between. For the CDR3, the DNA is TGTGCCAGCAGTGATGAGACACTCTTGAACACTGAAGCTTTCTTT. This encodes CASSDETLLNTEAFF.

V is TRBV21-1 and J is TRBJ2-3; the D call of TRBD2 is as the table states it, not checked on the DNA. TRBV21-1 represents a pseudogene. There are 21 residues in the CDR3. CDR3 region: CASSRRFGGLAGGVGTDTQYF. The CDR3 DNA reads TGTGCCAGCAGCCGACGATTTGGGGGACTAGCGGGAGGGGTAGGCACAGATACGCAGTATTTT.

The chain uses TRBV20-1 and TRBJ2-5; D gene ambiguous. Between the trimmed V and J ends, which lost 3 bases and 3 bases, there was a span of 5 bases. The CDR3 extends over 11 amino acids. Germline V gene sequence: CDR1 DFQATT, CDR2 SNEGSKA (reference sequence). CDR3 in amino acids: CSASQKETQYF. Here the CDR3 DNA reads TGCAGTGCTAGTCAGAAAGAGACCCAGTACTTC.

This chain joins TRBV4-2 and TRBJ2-5; 8 bases are shared with TRBD1. Germline loops: CDR1 LGHNA, CDR2 YNFKEQ. The CDR3 has 14 residues. V trimming: 1 base; J trimming: 6 bases; junction bases outside the gene matches: 4. The CDR3 DNA follows: TGTGCCAGCAGCCAAGGGACAGGGCGGCAGACCCAGTACTTC. Protein sequence: CASSQGTGRQTQYF.

This chain joins TRBV28 and TRBJ1-2; D is possibly TRBD1 (5 bases). V shed 7 bases and J shed 4 bases, with 28 bases lying between them. CDR1 and CDR2 (germline): MDHEN, SYDVKM. The CDR3 has 18 residues. The CDR3 DNA follows: TGTGCCAGCATTCAGTGGGGCTTTCCCCGATCAACGGGCTATGGCTACACCTTC. Translating gives CASIQWGFPRSTGYGYTF.